Here is one T cell receptor (beta chain) with its context. The target antigen is unknown. The sample belongs to a study of shared clonotypes between healthy human individuals. Study-wide background: A donor's plate count was three for CD4 naive and three for CD4 memory; CD8 naive had two and CD8 memory one. Notes on the study in general: Sharing of clonotypes among donors was expected to vary with sequencing depth.

TCRdb keeps only in-frame clones here, not all; method: immunoSEQ multiplex PCR. The sample consists of approximately 2.1 million clones, approximately 93% of them appearing once. Germline V gene lookup returns CDR1 SGHRS and CDR2 YFSETQ. The CDR3 length is 16 residues. Trimming pared 1 base from V and 0 bases from J, leaving 8 bases between. The sample comprised naive CD4+ T cells from PBMCs. The subset: CD45RA+ positively selected. The receptor's source is a man younger than 30 in good health. Some clones in this sample may be carry-over from other donors' samples. V gene TRBV5-1 combines with J gene TRBJ2-6; no reliable D call. The CDR3 region has the DNA TGCGCCAGCAGCTTGTGGCAAATCTCTGGGGCCAACGTCCTGACTTTC. Amino acids: CASSLWQISGANVLTF.